This TCR beta chain was documented in a study of blood T cell repertoires in COVID-19. As for the study in general: Sources were T cells, B-cell-depleted T cells, or PBMCs; the material itself was cDNA or gDNA.

V dropped 6 bases and J dropped 4 bases, with 12 bases sitting between them. Per germline, CDR1 LNHDA and CDR2 SQIVND (reference sequence). This CDR3 comprises 13 residues. Exposed enrollees encountered a COVID-19 case at some point within 2 weeks before study entry. The method was immunoSEQ multiplex PCR; TCRdb's version includes in-frame clones alone and lacks a portion of them. There are 180,000 or so clones in the sample; roughly 80% occur only once, and 14% lies in the top ten. This clone was detected only a few times. This receptor was taken from a man aged 55 to 69 who had been exposed to COVID-19. Sequences were obtained from PBMCs or T cells enriched from blood (not recorded which). The chain combines TRBV19 with TRBJ1-2, with D tentatively TRBD1 (6 bases). The CDR3 loop is CASSGQTVYGYTF. CDR3 nucleotide sequence: TGTGCCAGTAGCGGACAGACGGTCTATGGCTACACCTTC.